One sample yielded the 10 T cell receptor beta chains listed below, sequenced in a study of blood T cell repertoires in COVID-19. Profiled with immunoSEQ multiplex PCR; TCRdb holds only in-frame clones, not every one. The table has over 200,000 clones, 88% seen once; the top ten hold 3% to 4%. Specimen: PBMCs or T cells enriched from blood (not recorded which). All receptors derive from a woman under 40 who had been exposed to COVID-19.

This clone was counted once. V usage is TRBV7-2 and J usage is TRBJ2-1, with D unclear. This CDR3 has 15 residues. Germline-derived CDR1 and CDR2 are SGHTA and FQGNSA. V was shortened by 4 bases and J by 0 bases, with 10 bases between the two germline ends. The CDR3 nucleotides read TGTGCCAGCAGCTCCCCGGGTGGCTCCTACAATGAGCAGTTCTTC. Translating gives CASSSPGGSYNEQFF.

The V and J genes are TRBV28 and TRBJ1-2; a possible D gene is TRBD1 (5 bases). With 5 bases removed from V and 3 bases from J, the gap between germline ends came to 19 bases. Germline V gives CDR1 MDHEN, CDR2 SYDVKM. The CDR3 is 16 amino acids. The CDR3 region has the DNA TGTGCCAGCAGTGCCCCGGCAGCGGGGCCCCACTATGGCTACACCTTC. Translated, it gives CASSAPAAGPHYGYTF.

The chain joins TRBV5-1 to TRBJ2-1; no definite D call. Germline values: CDR1 SGHRS, CDR2 YFSETQ. The CDR3 is made up of 15 amino acids. The V gene lost 3 bases and the J gene lost 0 bases, with 10 bases spanning the gap. The CDR3 sequence: CASSSRLRSYNEQFF. The CDR3 coding sequence is TGCGCCAGCAGCTCAAGACTGCGCTCCTACAATGAGCAGTTCTTC.

This sequence joins TRBV15 and TRBJ1-2; D ambiguous. The CDR3 runs 12 residues. CDR1 and CDR2 (germline): LNHNV, YYDKDF (reference sequence). With 1 base removed from V and 5 bases from J, the gap between germline ends came to 5 bases. CDR3 amino acids: CATSRGLYGYTF. DNA for the CDR3: TGTGCCACCAGCAGAGGACTATATGGCTACACCTTC.

The rearrangement uses TRBV28 and TRBJ2-7, with 7 bases fitting TRBD1. Germline V lookup: CDR1 MDHEN, CDR2 SYDVKM. The CDR3 is made up of 13 amino acids. The V gene end was trimmed by 6 bases and the J gene end by 2 bases; junction bases not matched to a gene: 4. CDR3 in amino acids: CASSRQGPYEQYF. For the CDR3, the DNA is TGTGCCAGCAGCCGACAGGGCCCCTACGAGCAGTACTTC.

The chain combines TRBV19 with TRBJ1-1; 7 bases match TRBD1. Per the germline V gene, CDR1 is LNHDA and CDR2 is SQIVND (reference sequence). This CDR3 is built from 15 residues. V gave up 5 bases and J gave up 4 bases; unmatched junction bases: 10. CDR3 loop: CASSGTRGSGTEAFF. In DNA form, the CDR3 reads TGTGCCAGTAGTGGGACCAGGGGGTCTGGCACTGAAGCTTTCTTT.

The chain is built from TRBV5-4 and TRBJ2-1, with a tentative D call TRBD2 (5 bases). There are 15 residues in the CDR3. V was pared by 4 bases and J by 5 bases, with 16 bases between. The V gene's germline CDR1 is SGHNT and CDR2 YYREEE (reference sequence). This CDR3 is CASSQIAKMNNEQFF. In nucleotides, the CDR3 is TGTGCCAGCAGCCAAATAGCGAAAATGAACAATGAGCAGTTCTTC.

This chain links TRBV5-1 with TRBJ2-5; possible D gene TRBD2, 6 bases. Trimming removed 2 bases from V and 2 bases from J, with 13 bases in between. Germline assignment: CDR1 SGHRS and CDR2 YFSETQ. This CDR3 spans 15 amino acids. The CDR3 sequence: CASSLARGTQETQYF. The CDR3 DNA is TGCGCCAGCAGCTTAGCCCGGGGGACGCAAGAGACCCAGTACTTC.

This chain connects TRBV3-1 (or the pseudogene TRBV3-2) to TRBJ2-5; D remains ambiguous. The V end lost 4 bases, the J end lost 7 bases, and 10 bases lay between the germline ends. CDR1 is LGHDT, CDR2 YNNKEL, per germline (reference sequence). CDR3 length: 12 amino acids. The CDR3 loop reads CASSPHPGTQYF. In nucleotides, the CDR3 is TGTGCCAGCAGCCCCCACCCCGGGACCCAGTACTTC.

The sample holds one count of this clone. V usage is TRBV15 and J usage is TRBJ2-1; TRBD2 aligns across 10 bases. The CDR3 is 18 amino acids. The germline V gene encodes CDR1 LNHNV and CDR2 YYDKDF (reference sequence). J gave up 8 bases and V 0 bases, and 13 bases lay outside the gene matches. The CDR3 spells CATSRDWASGSRIDEQFF. For the CDR3, the DNA is TGTGCCACCAGCAGAGATTGGGCTAGCGGGAGTAGGATCGATGAGCAGTTCTTC.